This T cell receptor (beta chain) was identified in a study of control samples from healthy donors and cancer patients. This clone was seen once. The CDR3 is 13 residues long. Trimming removed 8 bases at V and 5 bases at J, with 18 bases between. Germline V gives CDR1 GTSNPN, CDR2 SVGIG (reference sequence). The data were produced by immunoSEQ multiplex PCR, yet TCRdb's version contains in-frame clones alone and is incomplete. Of over 110,000 clones in the sample, approximately 92% were seen once. This sequence was found in a man in his thirties or forties in good health. V usage is TRBV30 and J usage is TRBJ1-1; D perhaps matches TRBD1 (6 bases). The sample was blood. The CDR3 region has the DNA TGTGCCGGGAAGGGGGGGGTAGGAACTGAAGCTTTCTTT. This encodes CAGKGGVGTEAFF. The full variable domain, in which reference TRBV30 and TRBJ1-1 provide the parts outside the CDR3, is SQTIHQWPATLVQPVGSPLSLECTVEGTSNPNLYWYRQAAGRGLQLLFYSVGIGQISSEVPQNLSASRPQDRQFILSSKKLLLSDSGFYLCAGKGGVGTEAFFGQGTRLTVV.